The clone carrying this T cell receptor (beta chain) was seen only a few times. The CDR3 covers 15 residues. The ends lost 8 bases at V and 0 bases at J; junction bases unmatched: 7. The germline gives CDR1 MNHEY, CDR2 SVGAGI. The sample comes from a study of blood T cells in healthy people across ages. Primers used in a second PCR of roughly 6 to 12 cycles were a sample-barcoded 5' primer and a J-beta primer mix. TCRdb used MiXCR to reprocess the 5' RACE reads, holding one entry per CDR3 protein. The sample yields fewer than 900,000 distinct CDR3 sequences, approximately 43% seen once. The receptor comes from a woman aged 55-70 years in good health. Material for sequencing was blood. This chain links TRBV6-5 with TRBJ1-1; the match to TRBD1 covers 9 bases. This CDR3 reads CASGDTGGMNTEAFF. The CDR3 coding sequence is TGTGCCAGCGGCGATACAGGGGGCATGAACACTGAAGCTTTCTTT.